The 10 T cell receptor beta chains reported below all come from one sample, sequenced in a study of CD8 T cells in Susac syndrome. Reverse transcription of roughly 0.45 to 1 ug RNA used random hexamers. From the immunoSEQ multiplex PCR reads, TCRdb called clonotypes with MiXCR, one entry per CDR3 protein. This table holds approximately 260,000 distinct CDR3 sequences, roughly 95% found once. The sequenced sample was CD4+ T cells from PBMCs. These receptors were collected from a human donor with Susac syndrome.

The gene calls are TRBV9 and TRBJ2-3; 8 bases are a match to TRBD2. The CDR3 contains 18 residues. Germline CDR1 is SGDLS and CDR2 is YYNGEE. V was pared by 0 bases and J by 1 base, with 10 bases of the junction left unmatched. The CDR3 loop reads CASSVDGLAGRGTDTQYF. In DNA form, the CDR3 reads TGTGCCAGCAGCGTAGATGGCCTAGCGGGTCGTGGCACAGATACGCAGTATTTT.

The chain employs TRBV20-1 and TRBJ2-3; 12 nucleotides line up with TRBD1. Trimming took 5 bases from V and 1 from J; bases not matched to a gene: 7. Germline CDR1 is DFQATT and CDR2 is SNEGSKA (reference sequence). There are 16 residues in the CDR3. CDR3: CSAPGQGASRTDTQYF. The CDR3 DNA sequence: TGCAGTGCTCCGGGACAGGGGGCGTCCCGCACAGATACGCAGTATTTT.

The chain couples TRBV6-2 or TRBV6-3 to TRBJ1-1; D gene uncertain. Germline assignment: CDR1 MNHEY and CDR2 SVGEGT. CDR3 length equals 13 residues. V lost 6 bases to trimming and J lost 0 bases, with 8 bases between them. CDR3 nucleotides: TGTGCCAGCAGCGGGCTGATGAACACTGAAGCTTTCTTT. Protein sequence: CASSGLMNTEAFF.

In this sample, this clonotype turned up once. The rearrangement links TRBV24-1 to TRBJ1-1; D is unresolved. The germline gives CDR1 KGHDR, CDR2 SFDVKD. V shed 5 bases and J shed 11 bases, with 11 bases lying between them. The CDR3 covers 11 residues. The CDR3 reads CATSGPGGAFF. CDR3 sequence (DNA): TGTGCCACCAGTGGTCCAGGTGGGGCTTTCTTT.

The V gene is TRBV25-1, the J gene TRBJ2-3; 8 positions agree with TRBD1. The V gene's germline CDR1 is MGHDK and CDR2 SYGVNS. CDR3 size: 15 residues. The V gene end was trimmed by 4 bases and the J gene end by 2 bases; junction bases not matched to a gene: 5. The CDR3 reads CASSVQGAFTDTQYF. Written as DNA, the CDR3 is TGTGCCAGCAGTGTTCAGGGGGCGTTCACAGATACGCAGTATTTT.

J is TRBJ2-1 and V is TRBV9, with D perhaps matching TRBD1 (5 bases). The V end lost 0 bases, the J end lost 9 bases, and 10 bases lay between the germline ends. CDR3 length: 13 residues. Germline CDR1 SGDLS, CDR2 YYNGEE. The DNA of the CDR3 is TGTGCCAGCAGCGTAGGGTCCCAGGGTGAGCAGTTCTTC. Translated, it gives CASSVGSQGEQFF.

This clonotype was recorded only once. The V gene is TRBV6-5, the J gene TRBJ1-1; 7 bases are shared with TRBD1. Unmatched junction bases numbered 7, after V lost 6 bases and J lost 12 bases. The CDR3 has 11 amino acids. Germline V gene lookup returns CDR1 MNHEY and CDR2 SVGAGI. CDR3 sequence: CASSRDSWTFF. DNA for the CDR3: TGTGCCAGCAGCAGGGACAGTTGGACTTTCTTT.

CDR3 nucleotides: TGTGCCAGCAGCTTAGTGGGGCGACTAGTATCATGGGAGCAGTACTTC. This gives the protein CASSLVGRLVSWEQYF. The rearrangement joins TRBV7-2 to TRBJ2-7, with a tentative D call TRBD2 (6 bases). This CDR3 has 16 amino acids. The V end lost 1 base, the J end lost 7 bases, and 20 bases lay between the germline ends. Germline loops: CDR1 SGHTA, CDR2 FQGNSA.

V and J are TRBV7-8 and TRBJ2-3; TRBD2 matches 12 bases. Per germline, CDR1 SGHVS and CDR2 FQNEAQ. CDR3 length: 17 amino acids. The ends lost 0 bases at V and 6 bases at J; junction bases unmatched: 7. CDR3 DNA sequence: TGTGCCAGCAGCTTAGCTTCGACTAGCGGGAGTGTGGATACGCAGTATTTT. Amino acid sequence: CASSLASTSGSVDTQYF. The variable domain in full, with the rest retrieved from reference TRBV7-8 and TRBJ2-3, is GAGVSQSPRYKVAKRGQDVALRCDPISGHVSLFWYQQALGQGPEFLTYFQNEAQLDKSGLPSDRFFAERPEGSVSTLKIQRTQQEDSAVYLCASSLASTSGSVDTQYFGPGTRLTVL.

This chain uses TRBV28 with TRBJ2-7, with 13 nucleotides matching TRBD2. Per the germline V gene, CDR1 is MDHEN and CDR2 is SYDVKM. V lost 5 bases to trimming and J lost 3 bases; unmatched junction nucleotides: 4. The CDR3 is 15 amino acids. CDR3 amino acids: CASSLRLAGGYEQYF. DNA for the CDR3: TGTGCCAGCAGTCTCCGACTAGCGGGAGGCTACGAGCAGTACTTC.